Below are 32 T cell receptor beta chains sequenced from a single sample in a study of cytomegalovirus exposure and HLA in healthy donors. It was with 60 Vbeta and 13 Jbeta primers that the PCR ran. Only in-frame clones appear in the TCRdb table, and some are missing; sequencing was by immunoSEQ multiplex PCR. The sample consists of about 160,000 clones, less than 90% of them appearing once. Sequencing used PBMCs. All receptors come from a man between 50 and 59 years old in good health and CMV-seropositive.

The chain uses TRBV7-3 and TRBJ2-1; 10 bases agree with TRBD2. Germline assignment: CDR1 SGHTA and CDR2 FQGTGA. The CDR3 contains 18 residues. V was clipped by 1 base and J by 1 base; unmatched bases: 7. The CDR3 bases are TGTGCCAGCAGCTTAAAAGGACTAGCGGCACCTTCCTACAATGAGCAGTTCTTC. This codes for CASSLKGLAAPSYNEQFF.

The chain recombines TRBV2 with TRBJ2-7, with D uncertain. CDR3 length: 12 amino acids. Germline CDR1 and CDR2: SNHLY and FYNNEI. Trimming pared 4 bases from V and 2 bases from J, leaving 6 bases between. The CDR3 coding sequence is TGTGCCAGCAGTGGAACGGCCTACGAGCAGTACTTC. Protein: CASSGTAYEQYF.

The chain employs TRBV28 and TRBJ1-6, with TRBD1 identical over 8 bases. Per germline, CDR1 MDHEN and CDR2 SYDVKM. This CDR3 region has 14 residues. V lost 10 bases to trimming and J lost 3 bases; unmatched junction nucleotides: 5. CDR3 nucleotides: TGTGCCACCACAGGGGGAGGCTATAATTCACCCCTCCACTTT. It translates to CATTGGGYNSPLHF.

CDR3 residues: CASSSLPSSYNSPLHF. CDR3 DNA: TGTGCCAGCAGCTCTTTACCGAGCTCCTATAATTCACCCCTCCACTTT. The chain joins TRBV5-8 to TRBJ1-6; D unresolved. Germline CDR1 SGHTS, CDR2 YDEGEE. CDR3 length: 16 amino acids. Trimming removed 3 bases from V and 0 bases from J, with 10 bases in between.

A single count supports this clone. Other DNA sequences in the same sample also yield this CDR3. The rearrangement links TRBV2 to TRBJ2-3; the match to TRBD2 covers 14 bases. Per the germline V gene, CDR1 is SNHLY and CDR2 is FYNNEI. The CDR3 contains 15 residues. V shed 6 bases, J shed 3 bases, and the junction held 2 bases outside the gene matches. The CDR3 nucleotides are TGTGCCAGCAGCGGACTAGCGGGAGGTACAGATACGCAGTATTTT. Its protein is CASSGLAGGTDTQYF.

The V call is TRBV13, the J call TRBJ2-3; 14 positions match TRBD2. This CDR3 is 16 amino acids long. Losses at the gene ends were 5 bases for V and 2 bases for J; bases not matched to a gene: 3. Germline CDR1 and CDR2: PRHDT and FYEKMQ (reference sequence). For the CDR3, the DNA is TGTGCCAGCAGCAGACTAGCGGGGGGGCCCACAGATACGCAGTATTTT. This gives the protein CASSRLAGGPTDTQYF.

The rearrangement uses TRBV7-9 and TRBJ2-5; a possible D gene is TRBD2 (6 bases). TRBJ2-7 explains the end of the DNA better; the J call may be wrong. Germline V CDR1 and CDR2: SEHNR, FQNEAQ (reference sequence). This CDR3 has 13 amino acids. CDR3 DNA: TGTGCCAGCAGCCACCCGCGGGGCTACGAGCAGTACTTC. Its translation is CASSHPRGYEQYF.

The CDR3 sequence: CASSYGLAGGTDTQYF. The CDR3 nucleotides read TGTGCCAGCAGTTACGGACTAGCGGGAGGCACAGATACGCAGTATTTT. V is TRBV6-6 and J is TRBJ2-3; 13 nucleotides match TRBD2. Germline CDR1 is MNHNY and CDR2 is SVGAGI (reference sequence). The junction had 0 bases not matched to a gene; V was cut back by 2 bases and J by 1 base. The CDR3 has 16 amino acids.

The gene calls are TRBV11-2 and TRBJ2-7, with TRBD1 matching 8 bases. The junction had 9 bases not matched to a gene; V was cut back by 1 base and J by 1 base. CDR3 length: 17 amino acids. Germline V gene sequence: CDR1 SGHAT, CDR2 FQNNGV. The CDR3 coding sequence is TGTGCCAGCAGCTTAGGCCCGGGCCAGGGGGCTTCCTACGAGCAGTACTTC. It is translated as CASSLGPGQGASYEQYF.

The chain has TRBV9 and TRBJ1-2; 8 bases are shared with TRBD1. This CDR3 is 15 amino acids long. From germline, CDR1 is SGDLS and CDR2 YYNGEE. The V and J ends lost 0 bases and 4 bases, in that order; junction bases with no gene match: 5. The chain's CDR3 is CASSVAPGGGYGYTF. Here the CDR3 DNA reads TGTGCCAGCAGCGTAGCCCCAGGGGGCGGCTATGGCTACACCTTC.

This clone was detected a few times. The chain carries TRBV19 and TRBJ2-1; 8 nucleotides line up with TRBD1. Trimming at V came to 5 bases and at J to 3 bases, leaving 6 bases not matched to a gene. This CDR3 is 15 amino acids long. Per germline, CDR1 LNHDA and CDR2 SQIVND (reference sequence). CDR3 residues: CASSPGQGYYNEQFF. The CDR3 DNA follows: TGTGCCAGTAGTCCCGGACAGGGATACTACAATGAGCAGTTCTTC.

This sequence joins TRBV30 and TRBJ1-2; TRBD1 matches at 10 bases. V was clipped by 2 bases and J by 2 bases; unmatched bases: 8. CDR1 and CDR2 from the germline V gene are GTSNPN and SVGIG (reference sequence). The CDR3 has 16 residues. This CDR3 reads CAWSHRTGGINYGYTF. The CDR3 DNA is TGTGCCTGGAGTCATCGGACAGGGGGTATAAACTATGGCTACACCTTC.

The chain combines TRBV5-5 with TRBJ2-5; D may be TRBD1 (5 bases). With 0 bases removed from V and 5 bases from J, the gap between germline ends came to 14 bases. This CDR3 is 15 amino acids long. Germline values: CDR1 SGHKS, CDR2 YYEKEE (reference sequence). DNA for the CDR3: TGTGCCAGCAGCTTGGAGGGGATTAGTTGGGAGACCCAGTACTTC. Amino acids: CASSLEGISWETQYF.

CDR3 protein: CATRGQGDNQPQHF. DNA of the CDR3: TGTGCCACCCGGGGGCAGGGGGATAATCAGCCCCAGCATTTT. The V call is TRBV25-1, the J call TRBJ1-5; TRBD1 matches at 7 bases. The junction had 10 bases not matched to a gene; V was cut back by 10 bases and J by 4 bases. Germline V lookup: CDR1 MGHDK, CDR2 SYGVNS. The CDR3 runs 14 residues.

The V and J genes are TRBV9 and TRBJ2-5, with 11 bases matching TRBD1. Trimming took 0 bases from V and 4 from J; bases not matched to a gene: 5. This CDR3 comprises 16 residues. The germline gives CDR1 SGDLS, CDR2 YYNGEE. DNA for the CDR3: TGTGCCAGCAGCGTAGTGGGGACAGGGGGTAGAGAGACCCAGTACTTC. It specifies CASSVVGTGGRETQYF.

CDR3 loop: CASSLGAVTYEQYF. In DNA, the CDR3 is TGTGCCAGCAGCTTAGGTGCAGTCACCTACGAGCAGTACTTC. The chain couples TRBV7-8 to TRBJ2-7; no reliable D call. This CDR3 comprises 14 residues. V was cut by 1 base and J by 2 bases, with 9 bases left in between. CDR1 is SGHVS and CDR2 is FQNEAQ in the germline V gene. Filled out from reference TRBV7-8 and TRBJ2-7, the complete variable domain reads GAGVSQSPRYKVAKRGQDVALRCDPISGHVSLFWYQQALGQGPEFLTYFQNEAQLDKSGLPSDRFFAERPEGSVSTLKIQRTQQEDSAVYLCASSLGAVTYEQYFGPGTRLTVT.

The chain is built from TRBV21-1 and TRBJ2-7; the D segment call TRBD2 is taken from the table without a DNA check. TRBV21-1 is recorded as a pseudogene. The CDR3 is 14 residues long. This CDR3 is CAPKVPGGRHEQYF. CDR3 in DNA: TGTGCCCCCAAAGTCCCGGGAGGACGGCACGAGCAGTACTTC.

This sequence joins TRBV10-3 and TRBJ2-2; perhaps TRBD1 as D (5 bases). From germline, CDR1 is ENHRY and CDR2 SYGVKD. Trimming removed 10 bases from V and 2 bases from J, with 11 bases in between. The CDR3 totals 13 residues. CDR3 amino acids: CATTQANTGELFF. For the CDR3, the DNA is TGTGCCACCACACAGGCCAACACCGGGGAGCTGTTTTTT.

The rearrangement joins TRBV18 to TRBJ1-4; no clear D. Between the trimmed V and J ends, which lost 2 bases and 6 bases, there was a span of 13 bases. This CDR3 contains 15 residues. CDR1 and CDR2 from the germline V gene are KGHSH and LQKENI. CDR3 in DNA: TGTGCCAGCTCACCAAGAGCGGGGAGGGATGAAAAACTGTTTTTT. Amino acids: CASSPRAGRDEKLFF.

This chain connects TRBV7-3 to TRBJ2-2; 13 positions agree with TRBD2. Germline V CDR1 and CDR2: SGHTA, FQGTGA. The CDR3 has 15 amino acids. Losses at the gene ends were 5 bases for V and 6 bases for J; bases not matched to a gene: 3. This chain's CDR3 is CASSPGLAGAGELFF. The CDR3 region has the DNA TGTGCCAGCAGCCCCGGACTAGCGGGGGCCGGGGAGCTGTTTTTT.

The chain combines TRBV30 with TRBJ2-7; D is undetermined. The CDR3 runs to 11 residues. Trimming took off 3 bases at V and 6 bases at J, with 9 bases between the two ends. Looked up from germline, CDR1 is GTSNPN and CDR2 is SVGIG (reference sequence). The CDR3 here is CAWSRPGEQYF. The CDR3 nucleotides are TGTGCCTGGAGCCGACCGGGCGAGCAGTACTTC. Full variable domain (missing parts from reference TRBV30 and TRBJ2-7): SQTIHQWPATLVQPVGSPLSLECTVEGTSNPNLYWYRQAAGRGLQLLFYSVGIGQISSEVPQNLSASRPQDRQFILSSKKLLLSDSGFYLCAWSRPGEQYFGPGTRLTVT.

V and J are TRBV10-3 and TRBJ1-2; weak D call: TRBD1 (5 bases). The CDR3 runs to 14 residues. Germline CDR1 ENHRY, CDR2 SYGVKD. V lost 11 bases and J lost 4, with 20 bases in between. CDR3 bases: TGTGCCTCCGGTACAAGAACGGACATCTATGGCTACACCTTC. It yields the protein CASGTRTDIYGYTF.

The V gene is TRBV6-5, the J gene TRBJ2-7; 8 nucleotides match TRBD2. Germline lookup yields CDR1 MNHEY and CDR2 SVGAGI. J gave up 5 bases and V 5 bases, and 11 bases lay outside the gene matches. The CDR3 is 15 residues long. CDR3 nucleotide sequence: TGTGCCAGCAGTCCCCCGGGACTAGAGGGCAACGAGCAGTACTTC. Residues: CASSPPGLEGNEQYF.

The chain links TRBV4-2 to TRBJ1-5, with 8 bases aligning to TRBD1. With 1 base clipped from V and 2 bases from J, the junction kept 10 bases outside the gene matches. The CDR3 spans 18 residues. From germline, CDR1 is LGHNA and CDR2 YNFKEQ. CDR3 in amino acids: CASSQGSQGAIGNQPQHF. The CDR3 coding sequence is TGTGCCAGCAGCCAAGGTTCGCAGGGGGCCATTGGCAATCAGCCCCAGCATTTT.

The chain combines TRBV18 with TRBJ1-1; D is ambiguous. V was shortened by 2 bases and J by 8 bases, with 12 bases between the two germline ends. In germline, CDR1 is KGHSH, CDR2 LQKENI. This CDR3 region has 13 residues. CDR3 amino acids: CASSPDLGEEAFF. The CDR3 DNA reads as TGTGCCAGCTCACCAGATCTCGGGGAGGAAGCTTTCTTT.

The rearrangement uses TRBV5-4 and TRBJ1-2; D is unresolved. This CDR3 has 16 residues. Germline V gene sequence: CDR1 SGHNT, CDR2 YYREEE (reference sequence). Trimming pared 0 bases from V and 4 bases from J, leaving 16 bases between. CDR3: CASSLGLPGTSYGYTF. The CDR3 coding sequence is TGTGCCAGCAGCTTGGGGTTACCGGGAACTTCCTATGGCTACACCTTC.

The chain joins TRBV21-1 to TRBJ1-3; the table's D call TRBD1 went unverified against the DNA. TRBV21-1 is labeled a pseudogene. This CDR3 contains 16 residues. The CDR3 loop reads CARDSNTRGPGNTIYF. CDR3 nucleotides: TGTGCCAGGGATTCGAACACAAGGGGCCCTGGAAACACCATATATTTT.

The chain has TRBV7-2 and TRBJ1-6, with 7 bases identical to TRBD1. Germline V gene data show CDR1 as SGHTA and CDR2 as FQGNSA. The CDR3 is 15 residues long. After removal of 5 bases from V and 7 bases from J, the junction contained 8 bases not matched to a gene. In DNA, the CDR3 is TGTGCCAGCAGCACGACCGGGACAGACAATTCACCCCTCCACTTT. It yields the protein CASSTTGTDNSPLHF.

A few counts support this clone. The genes are TRBV5-1 and TRBJ2-4; 10 bases match TRBD2. V lost 4 bases, J lost 0 bases, and 16 bases stayed unmatched. Looked up from germline, CDR1 is SGHRS and CDR2 is YFSETQ. This CDR3 region has 20 residues. The CDR3: CASSPSTSGRHPLAKNIQYF. The CDR3 DNA reads as TGCGCCAGCAGCCCCTCGACTAGCGGGCGGCATCCCTTAGCCAAAAACATTCAGTACTTC.

The CDR3, as DNA: TGTGCCAGCAGCCAAGTATCCCCCCCCGCGACGCAGTATTTT. It encodes CASSQVSPPATQYF. The V call is TRBV14, the J call TRBJ2-3; D gene unclear. The CDR3 contains 14 residues. CDR1 is SGHDN and CDR2 is FVKESK in the germline V gene. V was shortened by 1 base and J by 9 bases, with 14 bases between the two germline ends.

The CDR3 here is CASKLTQNTGELFF. Written as DNA, the CDR3 is TGTGCCAGCAAACTAACTCAAAACACCGGGGAGCTGTTTTTT. V is TRBV11-2 and J is TRBJ2-2; D gene unclear. Germline V lookup: CDR1 SGHAT, CDR2 FQNNGV. This CDR3 region has 14 residues. V shed 7 bases and J shed 2 bases, with 11 bases lying between them.

The sample holds one count of this clone. The J gene is TRBJ2-2, the V gene TRBV4-3, with 10 bases aligning to TRBD1. CDR3 size: 16 residues. Trimming took 0 bases from V and 8 from J; bases not matched to a gene: 6. From germline, CDR1 is LGHNA and CDR2 YSLEER. The CDR3 spells CASSQDLTGGGGELFF. In nucleotides, the CDR3 is TGCGCCAGCAGCCAAGATCTGACAGGGGGCGGTGGGGAGCTGTTTTTT.